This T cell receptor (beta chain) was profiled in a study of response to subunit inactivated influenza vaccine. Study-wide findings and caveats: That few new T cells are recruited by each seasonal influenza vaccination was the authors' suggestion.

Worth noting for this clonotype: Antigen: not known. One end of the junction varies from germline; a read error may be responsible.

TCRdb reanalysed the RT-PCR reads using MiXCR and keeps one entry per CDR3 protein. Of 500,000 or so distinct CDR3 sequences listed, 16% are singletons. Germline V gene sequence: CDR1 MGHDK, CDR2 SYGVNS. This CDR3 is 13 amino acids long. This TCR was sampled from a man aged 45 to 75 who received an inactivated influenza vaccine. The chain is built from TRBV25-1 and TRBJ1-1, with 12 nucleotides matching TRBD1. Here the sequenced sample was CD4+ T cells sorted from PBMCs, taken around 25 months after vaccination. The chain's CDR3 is CASSARDRGLISF. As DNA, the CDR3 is TGTGCCAGCAGTGCCCGGGACAGGGGGCTGATCTCCTTT.